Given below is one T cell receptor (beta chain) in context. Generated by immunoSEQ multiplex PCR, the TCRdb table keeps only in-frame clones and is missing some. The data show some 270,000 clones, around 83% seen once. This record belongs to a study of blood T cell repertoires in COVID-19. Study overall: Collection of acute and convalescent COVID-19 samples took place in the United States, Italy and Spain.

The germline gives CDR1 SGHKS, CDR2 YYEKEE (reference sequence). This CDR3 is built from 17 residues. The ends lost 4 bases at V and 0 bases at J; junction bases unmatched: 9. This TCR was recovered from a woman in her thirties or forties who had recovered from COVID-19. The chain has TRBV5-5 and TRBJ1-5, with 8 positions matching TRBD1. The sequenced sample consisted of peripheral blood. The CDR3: CASSPFTGGNSNQPQHF. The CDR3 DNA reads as TGTGCCAGCAGCCCCTTCACAGGGGGTAATAGCAATCAGCCCCAGCATTTT.